This T cell receptor beta chain is from a study of metastatic and nonmetastatic thyroid tumors. Overall study context: Comparative analysis of repertoires was undertaken across blood and tumor or nodule tissue obtained from malignant and benign thyroid patients. Regarding the study as a whole: When malignant thyroid tumors were compared with benign nodules, TCR beta diversity was reportedly significantly higher in the malignant tumors. This held in both blood and tumor samples.

Original methodology: A classifier of distant metastasis in papillary thyroid cancer was built from CDR3 differences (across clinicopathological groups). TCRdb ran MiXCR on the PCR reads. The V and J calls reflect TCRdb's pipeline rather than the authors' work. Found here are fewer than 70,000 clones, 25% to 35% of them singletons; the top ten hold less than 20%. In regard to this clone: Antigen: not known.

No treatment had been given to any patient before thyroid surgery. V was cut by 7 bases and J by 10 bases, with 8 bases left in between. The CDR3 is made up of 11 amino acids. This sequence was found in a female donor with papillary thyroid cancer or a benign thyroid nodule (not recorded which). Some clones in this sample may be carry-over from other donors' samples. The rearrangement uses TRBV12-3 or TRBV12-4 and TRBJ1-6; D gene unclear. Sequencing was performed on blood. CDR3 residues: CASTHSSPLHF. The CDR3 DNA reads as TGTGCCAGCACCCATAGCTCACCCCTCCACTTT.